This is a list of T cell receptor beta chains from one sample in a study of T cell responses to AZD1222 COVID-19 vaccine. Profiled with immunoSEQ multiplex PCR; TCRdb holds only in-frame clones, not every one. The table records roughly 150,000 clones, 87% of them present only once. This specimen consisted of peripheral blood, obtained 28 days after the second AZD1222 dose. All receptors derive from an adult who received the AZD1222 COVID-19 vaccine. The CDR3 runs from the conserved cysteine through the conserved F or W.

j_call: TRBJ2-5; v_call: TRBV29-1; cdr3_aa: CSVEEALSSQETQYF
j_call: TRBJ1-6; v_call: TRBV29-1; cdr3_aa: CSVGDRNNSPLHF
j_call: TRBJ1-1; v_call: TRBV3-1/TRBV3-2; cdr3_aa: CASRIGQGAEAFF
j_call: TRBJ2-2; v_call: TRBV6-4; cdr3_aa: CASSGDRESGELFF
j_call: TRBJ1-5; v_call: TRBV12-3/TRBV12-4; cdr3_aa: CASRTQGPQHF
j_call: TRBJ1-2; v_call: TRBV4-1; cdr3_aa: CASSLGPGYTF
j_call: TRBJ1-1; v_call: TRBV6-2/TRBV6-3; cdr3_aa: CASSYASRPAFF
j_call: TRBJ2-3; v_call: TRBV20-1; cdr3_aa: CSAPLAGGRFF
j_call: TRBJ1-4; v_call: TRBV6-2/TRBV6-3; cdr3_aa: CASSTGQGIAHLEKLFF
j_call: TRBJ2-2; v_call: TRBV6-5; cdr3_aa: CASRGAGWTGELFF
j_call: TRBJ2-7; v_call: TRBV4-3; cdr3_aa: CASSQDRTGWTYEQYF
j_call: TRBJ1-2; v_call: TRBV9; cdr3_aa: CASSLASGEATNYGYTF
j_call: TRBJ1-5; v_call: TRBV4-1; cdr3_aa: CASSQGFFRQGVGQPQHF
j_call: TRBJ2-4; v_call: TRBV12-3/TRBV12-4; cdr3_aa: CASSSGRDIQYF
j_call: TRBJ2-3; v_call: TRBV2; cdr3_aa: CASKPDRGSADTQYF
j_call: TRBJ1-2; v_call: TRBV6-5; cdr3_aa: CASSLQGGLGGYTF
j_call: TRBJ1-5; v_call: TRBV6-2/TRBV6-3; cdr3_aa: CASSDPPGRHSNQPQHF
j_call: TRBJ2-3; v_call: TRBV7-7; cdr3_aa: CASSLGLASADTQYF
j_call: TRBJ2-1; v_call: TRBV6-5; cdr3_aa: CASSYGSRASEQFF
j_call: TRBJ2-2; v_call: TRBV3-1/TRBV3-2; cdr3_aa: CASSPRTGRGGELFF
j_call: TRBJ1-2; v_call: TRBV19; cdr3_aa: CASKPGISYGYTF
j_call: TRBJ1-1; v_call: TRBV19; cdr3_aa: CASRVYGGHNTEAFF
j_call: TRBJ1-3; v_call: TRBV6-1; cdr3_aa: CASSDREGNTIYF
j_call: TRBJ1-5; v_call: TRBV19; cdr3_aa: CASSLGTGGRSQPQHF
j_call: TRBJ1-2; v_call: TRBV4-1; cdr3_aa: CASSDETGRFRGYTF
j_call: TRBJ2-1; v_call: TRBV7-8; cdr3_aa: CASSLAGTSGGAREQFF
j_call: TRBJ1-2; v_call: TRBV7-2; cdr3_aa: CASSLGQGWNYGYTF
j_call: TRBJ1-1; v_call: TRBV19; cdr3_aa: CASRLTGTVNTEAFF
j_call: TRBJ2-1; v_call: TRBV3-1/TRBV3-2; cdr3_aa: CASSHPRGPYNEQFF
j_call: TRBJ2-2; v_call: TRBV3-1/TRBV3-2; cdr3_aa: CASIIINGHRNTGELFF
j_call: TRBJ1-1; v_call: TRBV9; cdr3_aa: CASSAPQNLDTEAFF
j_call: TRBJ1-3; v_call: TRBV6-5; cdr3_aa: CASSDRPGNTIYF
j_call: TRBJ1-6; v_call: TRBV12-2; cdr3_aa: CASRLGGTAVGYNSPLHF
j_call: TRBJ2-7; v_call: TRBV5-1; cdr3_aa: CASSLGPGAYDEQYF
j_call: TRBJ1-1; v_call: TRBV9; cdr3_aa: CASSVGAGSTEAFF
j_call: TRBJ1-6; v_call: TRBV4-3; cdr3_aa: CASSQDFGQANNSPLHF
j_call: TRBJ2-7; v_call: TRBV7-8; cdr3_aa: CASSLLTEQYF
j_call: TRBJ2-7; v_call: TRBV6-6; cdr3_aa: CASTTAGGIYEQYF
j_call: TRBJ2-2; v_call: TRBV3-1/TRBV3-2; cdr3_aa: CASGDAGELFF
j_call: TRBJ1-4; v_call: TRBV7-8; cdr3_aa: CASSLLGQGDEKLFF
j_call: TRBJ1-4; v_call: TRBV5-5; cdr3_aa: CASSLRGAPEKLFF
j_call: TRBJ2-1; v_call: TRBV3-1/TRBV3-2; cdr3_aa: CASSPSAGGTYNEQFF
j_call: TRBJ1-2; v_call: TRBV3-1/TRBV3-2; cdr3_aa: CASSLGRLQGYGYTF
j_call: TRBJ2-1; v_call: TRBV4-1; cdr3_aa: CASSQSQDSYNEQFF
j_call: TRBJ2-3; v_call: TRBV7-9; cdr3_aa: CAGHRGNQVTQYF
j_call: TRBJ1-3; v_call: TRBV7-9; cdr3_aa: CASSSDRVSGNTIYF
j_call: TRBJ2-6; v_call: TRBV6-6; cdr3_aa: CASRPSGLRANVLTF
j_call: TRBJ1-1; v_call: TRBV6-5; cdr3_aa: CASSRQGAPNTEAFF
j_call: TRBJ1-2; v_call: TRBV7-2; cdr3_aa: CASSFEGWGYTF
j_call: TRBJ2-5; v_call: TRBV9; cdr3_aa: CASSVAPGLAETQYF
j_call: TRBJ2-2; v_call: TRBV9; cdr3_aa: CASSVGGTLWNTGELFF
j_call: TRBJ1-6; v_call: TRBV12-5; cdr3_aa: CASSTGSYNSPLHF
j_call: TRBJ1-1; v_call: TRBV7-6; cdr3_aa: CASSLAKNTEAFF